This T cell receptor beta chain stems from a study of cytomegalovirus exposure and HLA in healthy donors. V lost 7 bases to trimming and J lost 7 bases, with 7 bases between them. Germline CDR1 SEHNR, CDR2 FQNEAQ (reference sequence). This CDR3 comprises 11 residues. Amplification used 60 Vbeta primers and 13 Jbeta primers. Profiled with immunoSEQ multiplex PCR; TCRdb holds only in-frame clones, not every one. The sample yields under 150,000 clones, 60% to 85% seen once. This receptor was identified in a woman younger than 30 in good health and CMV-seronegative. The material sequenced was PBMCs. The genes are TRBV7-9 and TRBJ2-2, with unresolved D. In DNA form, the CDR3 reads TGTGCCAGCACGTTCAGCGGGGAGCTGTTTTTT. Translating it yields CASTFSGELFF.